The 10 T cell receptor beta chains listed next were all sequenced from one sample in a study of control samples from healthy donors and cancer patients. The protocol was immunoSEQ multiplex PCR, while the TCRdb copy is restricted to in-frame clones and leaves out a portion. Among approximately 180,000 clones, 94% were seen once, and the ten largest hold 1.2% to 1.5%. Sequencing was done on a sample of blood. All receptors derive from a woman aged 18-35 years in good health.

This rearrangement joins TRBV5-1 to TRBJ2-1, with D hard to call. Looked up from germline, CDR1 is SGHRS and CDR2 is YFSETQ. This CDR3 has 15 residues. Trimming pared 0 bases from V and 6 bases from J, leaving 13 bases between. The chain's CDR3 is CASSLVSDGSNEQFF. CDR3 nucleotide sequence: TGCGCCAGCAGCTTGGTTTCGGACGGATCCAATGAGCAGTTCTTC.

The V and J genes are TRBV9 and TRBJ1-3; D may be TRBD1 (6 bases). The V end was cut by 3 bases, the J end by 1 base, with 8 bases between. The CDR3 is made up of 14 amino acids. Germline loops: CDR1 SGDLS, CDR2 YYNGEE. The CDR3 region is CASSGGASGNTIYF. The CDR3 DNA reads as TGTGCCAGCAGCGGGGGGGCATCTGGAAACACCATATATTTT.

The chain links TRBV9 to TRBJ2-3, with 7 bases matching TRBD2. Unmatched junction bases numbered 11, after V lost 2 bases and J lost 5 bases. Germline-derived CDR1 and CDR2 are SGDLS and YYNGEE. The CDR3 is 16 amino acids. CDR3 nucleotides: TGTGCCAGCAGCGTTTTTGGGGGAGCGGGGAGAGATACGCAGTATTTT. Its protein product is CASSVFGGAGRDTQYF.

The chain combines TRBV19 with TRBJ2-1, with no clear D. CDR1 is LNHDA and CDR2 is SQIVND in the germline V gene (reference sequence). V was pared by 9 bases and J by 4 bases, with 7 bases between. This CDR3 comprises 11 residues. CDR3 nucleotide sequence: TGTGCCAGCACCCAATACAATGAGCAGTTCTTC. Amino acid sequence: CASTQYNEQFF. Variable domain in full (rest from reference TRBV19 and TRBJ2-1): DGGITQSPKYLFRKEGQNVTLSCEQNLNHDAMYWYRQDPGQGLRLIYYSQIVNDFQKGDIAEGYSVSREKKESFPLTVTSAQKNPTAFYLCASTQYNEQFFGPGTRLTVL.

The V gene is TRBV6-2 or TRBV6-3, the J gene TRBJ2-2, with D perhaps matching TRBD1 (6 bases). Germline V gives CDR1 MNHEY, CDR2 SVGEGT. Trimming stripped 2 bases from V and 6 bases from J, with 10 bases between. The CDR3 is 14 residues long. The CDR3 DNA is TGTGCCAGCAGTTACCTGGACAGATCCGGGGAGCTGTTTTTT. As protein: CASSYLDRSGELFF.

The gene calls are TRBV19 and TRBJ1-2; tentative D call: TRBD1 (5 bases). Trimming stripped 4 bases from V and 3 bases from J, with 6 bases between. CDR3 length: 12 residues. The germline V gene has CDR1 LNHDA and CDR2 SQIVND (reference sequence). The CDR3 nucleotides are TGTGCCAGTAGTAAGACAGACTATGGCTACACCTTC. It specifies CASSKTDYGYTF.

Here the CDR3 reads CASSFRANQPQHF. The CDR3 nucleotides are TGTGCCAGCAGCTTCAGGGCAAATCAGCCCCAGCATTTT. This chain links TRBV7-2 with TRBJ1-5; tentatively, D is TRBD1 (5 bases). This CDR3 is 13 amino acids long. The germline V and J ends were trimmed by 3 bases and 4 bases, with 7 bases remaining between them. Germline V CDR1 and CDR2: SGHTA, FQGNSA. The complete variable domain, with remaining parts taken from reference TRBV7-2 and TRBJ1-5, reads GAGVSQSPSNKVTEKGKDVELRCDPISGHTALYWYRQSLGQGLEFLIYFQGNSAPDKSGLPSDRFSAERTGGSVSTLTIQRTQQEDSAVYLCASSFRANQPQHFGDGTRLSIL.

The CDR3 loop is CATSTLAGGTDTQYF. DNA for the CDR3: TGTGCCACATCCACTCTAGCGGGGGGCACAGATACGCAGTATTTT. The rearrangement joins TRBV6-5 to TRBJ2-3; TRBD2 matches at 10 bases. The CDR3 is 15 residues long. With 10 bases clipped from V and 1 base from J, the junction kept 8 bases outside the gene matches. Germline CDR1 and CDR2: MNHEY and SVGAGI.

With regard to this clone: Additional DNA sequences in this sample encode the identical CDR3. This chain links TRBV12-5 with TRBJ1-1, with D tentatively TRBD1 (6 bases). This CDR3 is 14 amino acids long. CDR1 and CDR2 (germline): LGHNT, FRNRAP. Deletions cut 6 bases from V and 4 bases from J, with 15 bases between. CDR3 nucleotide sequence: TGTGCTAGTGGGGGAGGGGGTGCGGTCACTGAAGCTTTCTTT. Protein product: CASGGGGAVTEAFF.

The CDR3 region is CASSLGVSYGYTF. The CDR3 DNA is TGTGCCAGCAGCTTGGGGGTATCATATGGCTACACCTTC. The rearrangement links TRBV11-2 to TRBJ1-2, with a tentative D call TRBD1 (5 bases). The CDR3 totals 13 residues. Per germline, CDR1 SGHAT and CDR2 FQNNGV. Trimming removed 3 bases from V and 5 bases from J, with 10 bases in between.